This T cell receptor (beta chain) emerged from a study of T-cell memory formation after mild COVID-19. Study findings and constraints: Day 15 to 85 contractors were CD4/CD8 balanced; later expanders leaned CD4+. Confirmation was lacking for SARS-CoV-2 specificity of second-wave clones that peaked on day 37.

In its sample, this clonotype was seen a few times. Antigen: not known. The germline CDR1 and CDR2 sequences are SGHRS and YFSETQ. The CDR3 runs 15 residues. V gave up 5 bases and J gave up 6 bases; unmatched junction bases: 13. Using constant-segment primers, 5'RACE produced TCR alpha and TCR beta cDNA libraries carrying sample barcodes and UMIs. TCRdb reprocessed the 5' RACE reads with MiXCR, giving one entry per CDR3 protein. The table shows fewer than 350,000 distinct CDR3 sequences, with 15% to 20% occurring only once. The chain employs TRBV5-1 and TRBJ2-7; 8 nucleotides match TRBD1. Material for sequencing was PBMCs or a T cell subset sorted from them (not recorded which). The receptor was isolated from a man aged 18 to 29 who had mild COVID-19 (a few samples of this study predate the infection). Cell type and time point are not known. The CDR3 here is CASSWDDRGRGEQYF. Here the CDR3 DNA reads TGCGCCAGCAGTTGGGATGACAGGGGAAGAGGCGAGCAGTACTTC.